The 32 T cell receptor beta chains given below trace back to one sample, sequenced in a study of T cell responses to AZD1222 COVID-19 vaccine. The protocol was immunoSEQ multiplex PCR, while the TCRdb copy is restricted to in-frame clones and leaves out a portion. The sample has about 39,000 clones, 88% seen once. The starting material was peripheral blood, obtained 28 days after the second dose of the MenACWY control vaccine. These TCRs come from an adult who received the MenACWY meningococcal vaccine as a control.

The chain is built from TRBV15 and TRBJ1-4, with D possibly TRBD1 on 6 matching bases. This CDR3 region has 12 residues. Germline CDR1 and CDR2: LNHNV and YYDKDF (reference sequence). The V and J ends lost 9 bases and 3 bases respectively, with 8 bases between them. CDR3 sequence reads: CATRGSNEKLFF. DNA for the CDR3: TGTGCCACGAGGGGGTCTAATGAAAAACTGTTTTTT.

V and J are TRBV6-5 and TRBJ2-7; D not certain. The CDR3 totals 13 residues. V shed 2 bases and J shed 5 bases, with 10 bases lying between them. Germline CDR1 MNHEY, CDR2 SVGAGI. The CDR3 loop reads CASSYAASHEQYF. DNA of the CDR3: TGTGCCAGCAGTTACGCGGCGAGCCACGAGCAGTACTTC.

As regards this clone: The same CDR3 also results from other DNA sequences found in this sample. J is TRBJ1-2 and V is TRBV5-6; D not certain. The CDR3 contains 11 residues. Germline V gene lookup returns CDR1 SGHDT and CDR2 YYEEEE. V was trimmed by 0 bases and J by 8 bases, leaving 5 bases between them. CDR3 nucleotides: TGTGCCAGCAGCTTGGGGGTAGGCTACACCTTC. It codes for CASSLGVGYTF.

V and J are TRBV2 and TRBJ1-2, with TRBD1 identical over 7 bases. Germline CDR1 SNHLY, CDR2 FYNNEI. The CDR3 extends over 18 amino acids. J was trimmed by 8 bases and V by 3 bases; bases with no gene match: 21. CDR3 loop: CASSDRTPGVDRAGGYTF. CDR3 nucleotides: TGTGCCAGCAGTGATCGCACCCCGGGTGTCGACAGGGCTGGGGGCTACACCTTC.

In its sample, this clone was seen once. The rearrangement links TRBV28 to TRBJ1-6; no firm D call. V dropped 7 bases and J dropped 1 base, with 11 bases sitting between them. The CDR3 sequence is 15 residues long. Germline V gene data show CDR1 as MDHEN and CDR2 as SYDVKM. In nucleotides, the CDR3 is TGTGCCAGCAAAGGAAGTGGGTCCTATAATTCACCCCTCCACTTT. It specifies CASKGSGSYNSPLHF.

The chain joins TRBV27 to TRBJ1-6; no clear D. Germline lookup yields CDR1 MNHEY and CDR2 SMNVEV (reference sequence). The CDR3 loop spans 13 amino acids. Trimming stripped 11 bases from V and 0 bases from J, with 8 bases between. The DNA for the CDR3 is TGTGCCGGGTCAAACTCCTATAATTCACCCCTCCACTTT. Amino acid sequence: CAGSNSYNSPLHF.

V is TRBV29-1 and J is TRBJ2-3, with 8 bases that match TRBD2. CDR3 length equals 15 residues. Germline CDR1 SQVTM, CDR2 ANQGSEA. V lost 2 bases and J lost 3; bases outside the gene matches: 7. The CDR3 region is CSVEPRREGTDTQYF. The CDR3 DNA follows: TGCAGCGTTGAACCCCGCCGGGAGGGAACAGATACGCAGTATTTT.

The chain recombines TRBV2 with TRBJ2-3; D unresolved. The ends were cut back, 8 bases at V and 2 bases at J, with 8 bases in the middle. Germline V CDR1 and CDR2: SNHLY, FYNNEI. The CDR3 length is 12 residues. DNA for the CDR3: TGTGCCAGCCCTGGGTCCACAGATACGCAGTATTTT. It translates to CASPGSTDTQYF. Full variable domain (missing parts from reference TRBV2 and TRBJ2-3): EPEVTQTPSHQVTQMGQEVILRCVPISNHLYFYWYRQILGQKVEFLVSFYNNEISEKSEIFDDQFSVERPDGSNFTLKIRSTKLEDSAMYFCASPGSTDTQYFGPGTRLTVL.

The J gene is TRBJ2-3, the V gene TRBV5-1; TRBD2 agrees at 7 bases. Germline CDR1 SGHRS, CDR2 YFSETQ. The CDR3 loop spans 15 amino acids. J lost 0 bases, V lost 8 bases, and 9 bases had no gene match. CDR3 bases: TGCGCCAGTGCGACGGTTAGCGGGAGCACAGATACGCAGTATTTT. Translation: CASATVSGSTDTQYF.

This clone was picked up a small number of times. The genes are TRBV11-2 and TRBJ1-1; D ambiguous. Trimming left V 3 bases short and J 3 bases short, with 2 bases between. The germline V gene has CDR1 SGHAT and CDR2 FQNNGV. The CDR3 is made up of 11 amino acids. The CDR3 DNA reads as TGTGCCAGCAGCTTGTACACTGAAGCTTTCTTT. This codes for CASSLYTEAFF.

This clone was seen just once. V usage is TRBV5-4 and J usage is TRBJ2-1, with D possibly TRBD1 on 5 matching bases. V was shortened by 4 bases and J by 0 bases, with 17 bases between the two germline ends. The CDR3 covers 17 residues. Looked up from germline, CDR1 is SGHNT and CDR2 is YYREEE (reference sequence). CDR3 amino acids: CASSPKGPGISYNEQFF. CDR3 coding DNA: TGTGCCAGCAGCCCCAAAGGGCCAGGGATCTCCTACAATGAGCAGTTCTTC. The variable domain in full, completed from reference TRBV5-4 and TRBJ2-1, reads ETGVTQSPTHLIKTRGQQVTLRCSSQSGHNTVSWYQQALGQGPQFIFQYYREEENGRGNFPPRFSGLQFPNYSSELNVNALELDDSALYLCASSPKGPGISYNEQFFGPGTRLTVL.

CDR3 in amino acids: CASSPRSSVNTGELFF. The CDR3 DNA sequence: TGTGCCAGCAGCCCGCGGTCGTCTGTAAACACCGGGGAGCTGTTTTTT. The J gene is TRBJ2-2, the V gene TRBV7-9; no definite D call. CDR1 SEHNR and CDR2 FQNEAQ come from the germline V gene (reference sequence). The CDR3 sequence is 16 residues long. The germline V and J ends were trimmed by 5 bases and 2 bases, with 15 bases remaining between them.

CDR3 nucleotides: TGTGCCAGCAGAAGAGCTAGCGCTTCTTGGTACGAGCAGTACTTC. Its protein product is CASRRASASWYEQYF. The chain uses TRBV11-1 and TRBJ2-7; tentatively, D is TRBD2 (6 bases). The CDR3 length is 15 residues. Germline CDR1 SGHAT, CDR2 FQDESV (reference sequence). Trimming shortened V by 6 bases and J by 4 bases, and 19 bases separated the two germline ends.

This CDR3 is CASSGGRLNEQFF. CDR3 DNA sequence: TGTGCCAGCAGTGGGGGACGTCTCAATGAGCAGTTCTTC. V gene TRBV2 combines with J gene TRBJ2-1; D is tentatively TRBD1 or TRBD2 (5 bases each). The V end was cut by 4 bases, the J end by 6 bases, with 10 bases between. This CDR3 spans 13 amino acids. Germline V lookup: CDR1 SNHLY, CDR2 FYNNEI.

The chain carries TRBV9 and TRBJ2-1; D possibly corresponds to TRBD2 (6 bases). Between the trimmed V and J ends, which lost 0 bases and 12 bases, there was a span of 10 bases. Germline V gene sequence: CDR1 SGDLS, CDR2 YYNGEE. The CDR3 sequence is 12 residues long. CDR3 loop: CASSVGGSGQFF. CDR3 bases: TGTGCCAGCAGCGTAGGCGGTAGCGGGCAGTTCTTC.

This chain connects TRBV7-6 to TRBJ1-1; 11 bases are shared with TRBD1. V was pared by 1 base and J by 0 bases, with 13 bases of the junction left unmatched. Germline assignment: CDR1 SGHVS and CDR2 FNYEAQ. The CDR3 is 20 residues long. This CDR3 is CASSLGGLWTGGAVNTEAFF. The DNA for the CDR3 is TGTGCCAGCAGCTTAGGGGGTTTATGGACAGGGGGCGCCGTGAACACTGAAGCTTTCTTT. Variable domain in full (rest from reference TRBV7-6 and TRBJ1-1): GAGVSQSPRYKVTKRGQDVALRCDPISGHVSLYWYRQALGQGPEFLTYFNYEAQQDKSGLPNDRFSAERPEGSISTLTIQRTEQRDSAMYRCASSLGGLWTGGAVNTEAFFGQGTRLTVV.

The CDR3 here is CASSLSRDKYF. CDR3 DNA sequence: TGTGCCAGCAGTTTGTCAAGGGATAAGTACTTC. This chain joins TRBV28 and TRBJ2-7; D is unresolved. The CDR3 sequence is 11 residues long. Germline assignment: CDR1 MDHEN and CDR2 SYDVKM. V lost 3 bases and J 11 bases, leaving 11 bases between the germline ends.

CDR3 residues: CASRRGISQDSPLHF. As DNA, the CDR3 is TGTGCCAGCAGGCGGGGGATATCACAGGATTCACCCCTCCACTTT. The chain combines TRBV6-5 with TRBJ1-6; maybe TRBD1 (5 bases). Between the trimmed V and J ends, which lost 6 bases and 8 bases, there was a span of 17 bases. Germline CDR1 and CDR2: MNHEY and SVGAGI. This CDR3 has 15 amino acids.

This chain connects TRBV3-1 (or the pseudogene TRBV3-2) to TRBJ2-1; 9 nucleotides line up with TRBD2. CDR3 size: 14 residues. Germline trimming cut 2 bases from V and 15 bases from J; bases unmatched to any gene: 11. The germline CDR1 and CDR2 sequences are LGHDT and YNNKEL (reference sequence). In nucleotides, the CDR3 is TGTGCCAGCAGCCAAACTCATTCTCTAGCGGGGTGGTTCTTC. It specifies CASSQTHSLAGWFF.

This clone was detected only once. V and J are TRBV30 and TRBJ2-7; possibly TRBD1 for D (6 bases). V was trimmed by 0 bases and J by 7 bases, leaving 19 bases between them. Looked up from germline, CDR1 is GTSNPN and CDR2 is SVGIG (reference sequence). There are 15 residues in the CDR3. CDR3 sequence (DNA): TGTGCCTGGAGTGTCGGGGACAACTTATTCTGGGAGCAGTACTTC. This sequence encodes CAWSVGDNLFWEQYF.

The V and J genes are TRBV5-8 and TRBJ2-7, with D unresolved. The CDR3 length is 15 residues. The germline gives CDR1 SGHTS, CDR2 YDEGEE. The V end lost 0 bases, the J end lost 2 bases, and 12 bases lay between the germline ends. The CDR3: CASSLGLQAPYEQYF. The DNA for the CDR3 is TGTGCCAGCAGCTTGGGCCTCCAAGCGCCCTACGAGCAGTACTTC.

The chain recombines TRBV7-9 with TRBJ2-7; D may be TRBD1 (5 bases). Germline CDR1 is SEHNR and CDR2 is FQNEAQ (reference sequence). The CDR3 contains 14 residues. V was shortened by 0 bases and J by 5 bases, with 11 bases between the two germline ends. In DNA form, the CDR3 reads TGTGCCAGCAGCTTAGCGGCAGGGTTCCACGAGCAGTACTTC. This codes for CASSLAAGFHEQYF. The full variable domain, with the rest looked up from reference TRBV7-9 and TRBJ2-7, is DTGVSQNPRHKITKRGQNVTFRCDPISEHNRLYWYRQTLGQGPEFLTYFQNEAQLEKSRLLSDRFSAERPKGSFSTLEIQRTEQGDSAMYLCASSLAAGFHEQYFGPGTRLTVT.

The genes are TRBV28 and TRBJ2-2; 7 nucleotides agree with TRBD1. Germline values: CDR1 MDHEN, CDR2 SYDVKM. The CDR3 runs to 15 residues. Unmatched junction bases numbered 9, after V lost 11 bases and J lost 0 bases. The CDR3 sequence is CAVHRGSANTGELFF. For the CDR3, the DNA is TGTGCCGTGCACAGGGGTTCCGCGAACACCGGGGAGCTGTTTTTT.

The chain has TRBV29-1 and TRBJ2-4; 11 nucleotides agree with TRBD1. Germline lookup yields CDR1 SQVTM and CDR2 ANQGSEA. The CDR3 totals 15 residues. V was pared by 6 bases and J by 2 bases, with 6 bases of the junction left unmatched. CDR3 coding DNA: TGCAGCGTGAGGACAGGGGGCGCAACCAAAAACATTCAGTACTTC. It translates to CSVRTGGATKNIQYF. The variable domain in full, completed from reference TRBV29-1 and TRBJ2-4, reads SAVISQKPSRDICQRGTSLTIQCQVDSQVTMMFWYRQQPGQSLTLIATANQGSEATYESGFVIDKFPISRPNLTFSTLTVSNMSPEDSSIYLCSVRTGGATKNIQYFGAGTRLSVL.

This clone was recorded once. The chain employs TRBV7-9 and TRBJ2-1, with 14 bases aligning to TRBD2. Germline values: CDR1 SEHNR, CDR2 FQNEAQ (reference sequence). This CDR3 has 18 amino acids. With 2 bases clipped from V and 7 bases from J, the junction kept 10 bases outside the gene matches. CDR3 DNA: TGTGCCAGCAGCTTACCATTCCGACTAGCGGGAGGGCGTAATGAGCAGTTCTTC. Its translation is CASSLPFRLAGGRNEQFF.

The chain has TRBV6-5 and TRBJ1-1, with 7 bases identical to TRBD1. The CDR3 extends over 14 amino acids. Germline V lookup: CDR1 MNHEY, CDR2 SVGAGI. V was clipped by 7 bases and J by 7 bases; unmatched bases: 12. The CDR3 region is CASTLPQGKYEAFF. The CDR3 DNA is TGTGCCAGCACCTTGCCACAGGGGAAGTATGAAGCTTTCTTT.

The table lists this clone with a few counts. V gene TRBV25-1 combines with J gene TRBJ1-5, with D tentatively TRBD1 (6 bases). V was clipped by 4 bases and J by 0 bases, with 10 bases between them. The V gene's germline CDR1 is MGHDK and CDR2 SYGVNS. The CDR3 is 15 residues long. The CDR3 loop reads CASSGGHLSNQPQHF. CDR3 nucleotides: TGTGCCAGCAGTGGGGGACACCTTAGCAATCAGCCCCAGCATTTT.

The chain is built from TRBV6-2 or TRBV6-3 and TRBJ2-7, with TRBD2 matching over 11 bases. The CDR3 is 15 amino acids. V lost 2 bases to trimming and J lost 0 bases; unmatched junction nucleotides: 0. CDR1 and CDR2 (germline): MNHEY, SVGEGT. The CDR3 sequence is CASSYTSGSSYEQYF. CDR3 nucleotide sequence: TGTGCCAGCAGTTACACTAGCGGGAGCTCCTACGAGCAGTACTTC.

The chain links TRBV28 to TRBJ2-1; 8 nucleotides match TRBD2. Germline CDR1 MDHEN, CDR2 SYDVKM. Trimming cost V 8 bases and J 5 bases; bases outside gene matches: 14. The CDR3 sequence is 16 residues long. CDR3 protein: CASPPPAGVGNNEQFF. The CDR3 DNA follows: TGTGCCAGCCCCCCCCCAGCGGGAGTGGGGAACAATGAGCAGTTCTTC.

In its sample, this clone was seen once. In DNA form, the CDR3 reads TGTGCCAGCAGCCCAGGGGTTGAAGCTTTCTTT. The encoded protein is CASSPGVEAFF. The chain recombines TRBV6-5 with TRBJ1-1; D may be TRBD1 (6 bases). V was trimmed by 6 bases and J by 7 bases, leaving 9 bases between them. Per germline, CDR1 MNHEY and CDR2 SVGAGI. This CDR3 contains 11 residues.

The chain joins TRBV10-3 to TRBJ2-7, with D possibly being TRBD2 (6 bases). Between the trimmed V and J ends, which lost 4 bases and 0 bases, there was a span of 10 bases. The CDR3 is 14 residues long. Germline V gene data show CDR1 as ENHRY and CDR2 as SYGVKD. CDR3 nucleotides: TGTGCCATCAGTGGGGGGACTCCCTCCTACGAGCAGTACTTC. This sequence encodes CAISGGTPSYEQYF.

This rearrangement joins TRBV28 to TRBJ1-2; D unresolved. V was pared by 4 bases and J by 0 bases, with 9 bases between. The CDR3 length is 14 residues. Germline V gene data show CDR1 as MDHEN and CDR2 as SYDVKM. The CDR3 bases are TGTGCCAGCAGTTGGGGAAAAGCTAACTATGGCTACACCTTC. It is translated as CASSWGKANYGYTF.